Following are 10 T cell receptor beta chains from one sample sequenced in a study of molecular identifiers for immune sequencing clone quantification. TCRdb ran MiXCR on the PCR reads and lists one entry per CDR3 protein. The profile shows about 320,000 distinct CDR3 sequences, about 23% of them singletons. Sequenced material: naive CD8+ T cells from blood, with Jurkat cell RNA spiked in. Subset specified: FACS-sorted CD8+CD4-CCR7+CD45RA+ naive T cells. The receptors were sampled from a human donor in good health. Some libraries in this study had Jurkat cell RNA spiked in.

This clonotype was seen repeatedly, ten times or more. The CDR3 loop is CSAPQHGTSYEQYF. In DNA, the CDR3 is TGCAGTGCTCCCCAGCATGGGACTAGCTACGAGCAGTACTTC. This chain connects TRBV20-1 to TRBJ2-7; 8 nucleotides match TRBD2. V gave up 5 bases and J gave up 3 bases; unmatched junction bases: 9. The CDR3 has 14 residues. Germline V gene sequence: CDR1 DFQATT, CDR2 SNEGSKA (reference sequence).

On this clonotype: A much larger clone differs by one base, so this may be a read error. The chain combines TRBV29-1 with TRBJ1-1, with D possibly being TRBD1 (6 bases). The CDR3 covers 13 residues. V was clipped by 6 bases and J by 1 base, with 12 bases between them. Germline CDR1 and CDR2: SQVTM and ANQGSEA. The chain's CDR3 is CSVPTGSNTEAFF. The CDR3 bases are TGCAGCGTCCCGACAGGCTCGAACACTGAAGCTTTCTTT.

This clonotype was counted at least ten times. The chain recombines TRBV29-1 with TRBJ2-3; the match to TRBD2 covers 10 bases. There are 17 residues in the CDR3. The trim removed 4 bases at V and 6 bases at J, leaving 16 bases unmatched. CDR1 is SQVTM, CDR2 ANQGSEA, per germline. The CDR3 loop is CSVVTSGVVVILDTQYF. CDR3 coding DNA: TGCAGCGTTGTCACTAGCGGGGTCGTAGTAATACTGGATACGCAGTATTTT.

Comment on this clonotype: Possible read error: a much larger clone is one base away. V usage is TRBV7-2 and J usage is TRBJ2-7; no clear D. V gave up 4 bases and J gave up 3 bases, with 16 bases separating them. This CDR3 contains 15 residues. Germline V CDR1 and CDR2: SGHTA, FQGNSA. CDR3 amino acids: CASSSAPSTVYEQYF. The CDR3 DNA follows: TGTGCCAGCAGCTCCGCCCCCTCGACTGTCTACGAGCAGTACTTC.

On this clonotype: A much larger clone differs by one base, so this may be a read error. The chain is built from TRBV30 and TRBJ2-7; no clear D. Trimming took off 2 bases at V and 5 bases at J, with 13 bases between the two ends. In germline, CDR1 is GTSNPN, CDR2 SVGIG (reference sequence). The CDR3 totals 13 residues. The CDR3 here is CAWSFGPAHEQYF. CDR3 nucleotides: TGTGCCTGGAGTTTCGGGCCTGCCCACGAGCAGTACTTC.

Regarding this clonotype: This may come from a read error, since a much larger clone is one base off. The rearrangement uses TRBV5-1 and TRBJ2-7; 8 bases align to TRBD1. The V gene's germline CDR1 is SGHRS and CDR2 YFSETQ. The CDR3 totals 15 residues. After removal of 0 bases from V and 6 bases from J, the junction contained 8 bases not matched to a gene. The CDR3 loop is CASSLGPTGGCEQYF. The CDR3 nucleotides read TGCGCCAGCAGCTTGGGACCTACAGGGGGGTGCGAGCAGTACTTC.

The chain links TRBV4-3 to TRBJ2-7, with 9 bases identical to TRBD2. V shed 0 bases and J 3 bases; nucleotides not matched to a gene: 9. The CDR3 extends over 17 amino acids. Germline CDR1 and CDR2: LGHNA and YSLEER. The CDR3 loop reads CASSQDRLGSGSYEQYF. The CDR3 DNA sequence: TGCGCCAGCAGCCAAGATCGGCTTGGTAGCGGGAGCTACGAGCAGTACTTC.

This clonotype was observed a few times. J is TRBJ2-7 and V is TRBV7-6; 14 nucleotides line up with TRBD2. Per germline, CDR1 SGHVS and CDR2 FNYEAQ. V was clipped by 1 base and J by 6 bases; unmatched bases: 5. This CDR3 is 16 amino acids long. The CDR3 DNA sequence: TGTGCCAGCAGCTTAGGTGGGACTAGCGGGAGTAGCGAGCAGTACTTC. Residues: CASSLGGTSGSSEQYF.

The rearrangement joins TRBV6-1 to TRBJ1-1; 7 bases match TRBD1. Germline V gene data show CDR1 as MNHNS and CDR2 as SASEGT. V was pared by 8 bases and J by 3 bases, with 9 bases of the junction left unmatched. The CDR3 has 14 residues. CDR3 sequence: CASGLQGLDTEAFF. The CDR3 region has the DNA TGTGCCAGCGGTTTACAGGGGTTGGACACTGAAGCTTTCTTT.

This clonotype was recorded many times. The rearrangement joins TRBV6-2 or TRBV6-3 to TRBJ1-5; 8 nucleotides align to TRBD1. V gave up 3 bases and J gave up 4 bases; unmatched junction bases: 2. This CDR3 is built from 14 residues. The germline gives CDR1 MNHEY, CDR2 SVGEGT. In DNA form, the CDR3 reads TGTGCCAGCAGTTATGGGACAGGTAATCAGCCCCAGCATTTT. It codes for CASSYGTGNQPQHF.